The clone carrying this TCR beta chain was picked up a small number of times. In the study's own analysis: Reference gene primer amplification yielded estimated nucleated cell counts. Clones were sequenced by immunoSEQ multiplex PCR, and TCRdb holds only the in-frame ones, with some missing. That table gives V, J and clone size, and the DNA gave D and trimming. The sample shows 200,000 to 300,000 clones, about 89% of them seen only once. CDR3 length equals 17 residues. Trimming stripped 0 bases from V and 2 bases from J, with 14 bases between. From germline, CDR1 is LGHDT and CDR2 YNNKEL (reference sequence). This specimen comes from a study of blood T cell repertoires in COVID-19. Study information: Some COVID-19 samples were acute and others convalescent; all came from the United States, Italy and Spain. PBMCs, B-cell-depleted T cells, or T cells provided the cDNA or gDNA that made up the material.

The chain has TRBV3-1 (or the pseudogene TRBV3-2) and TRBJ2-1; D not resolved. The source material was peripheral blood. The origin of this receptor is a woman aged 60 to 75 who had recovered from COVID-19. CDR3 nucleotide sequence: TGTGCCAGCAGCCAAGATTGGGCAGGCCCTACCTACAATGAGCAGTTCTTC. Amino acids: CASSQDWAGPTYNEQFF.